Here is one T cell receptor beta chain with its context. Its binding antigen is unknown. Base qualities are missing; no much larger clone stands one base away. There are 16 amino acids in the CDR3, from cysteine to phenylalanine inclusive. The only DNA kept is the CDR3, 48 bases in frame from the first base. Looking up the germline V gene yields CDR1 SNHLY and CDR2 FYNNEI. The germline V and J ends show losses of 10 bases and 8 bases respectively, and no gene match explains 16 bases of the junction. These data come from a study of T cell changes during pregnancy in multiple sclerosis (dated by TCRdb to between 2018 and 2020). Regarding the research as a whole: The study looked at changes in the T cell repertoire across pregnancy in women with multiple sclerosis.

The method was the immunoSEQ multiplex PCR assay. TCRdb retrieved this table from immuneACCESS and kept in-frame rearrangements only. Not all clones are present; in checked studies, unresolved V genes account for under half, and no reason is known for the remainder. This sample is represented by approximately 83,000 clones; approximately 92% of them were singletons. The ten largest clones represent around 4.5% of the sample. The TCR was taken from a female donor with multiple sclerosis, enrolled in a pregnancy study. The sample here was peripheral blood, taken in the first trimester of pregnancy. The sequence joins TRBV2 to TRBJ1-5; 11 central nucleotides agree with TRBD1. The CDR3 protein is CATQGWDRGDREPQHF. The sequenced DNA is TGTGCCACCCAAGGGTGGGACAGGGGGGACCGAGAGCCCCAGCATTTT.